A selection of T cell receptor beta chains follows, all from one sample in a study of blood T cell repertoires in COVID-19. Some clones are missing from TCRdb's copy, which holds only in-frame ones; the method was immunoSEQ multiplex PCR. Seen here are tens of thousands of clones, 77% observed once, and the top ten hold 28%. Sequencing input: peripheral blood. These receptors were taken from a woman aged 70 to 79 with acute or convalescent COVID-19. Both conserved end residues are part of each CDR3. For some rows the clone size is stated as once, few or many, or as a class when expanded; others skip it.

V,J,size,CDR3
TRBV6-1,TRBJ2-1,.,CASSERGGGVSYNEQFF
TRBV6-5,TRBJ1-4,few,CASSDRPNEKLFF
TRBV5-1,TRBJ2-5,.,CASSLVTASQETQYF
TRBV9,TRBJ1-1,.,CASSEWDRKNTEAFF
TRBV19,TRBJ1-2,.,CASSIGGVNYGYTF
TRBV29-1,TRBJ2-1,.,CSVANVRELANEQFF
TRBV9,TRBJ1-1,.,CASSVAGQGNTEAFF
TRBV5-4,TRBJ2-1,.,CASSLGGGADYNEQFF
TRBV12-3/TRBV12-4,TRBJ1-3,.,CASSTSGNTIYF
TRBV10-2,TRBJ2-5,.,CASSEIIGETQYF
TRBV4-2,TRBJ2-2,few,CASSQFSGGWETGELFF
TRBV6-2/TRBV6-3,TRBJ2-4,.,CASSYTLSGGTTKNIQYF
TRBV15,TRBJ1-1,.,CATSSHLAGPEAFF
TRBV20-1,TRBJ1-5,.,CSASLGQHNQPQHF
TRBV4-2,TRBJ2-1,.,CASSLNKIAGSFLWQEQFF
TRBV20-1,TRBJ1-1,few,CSASPRGPAFF
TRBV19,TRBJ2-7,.,CASSISGGGEQYF
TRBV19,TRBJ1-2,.,CASSSGQGAHGYTF
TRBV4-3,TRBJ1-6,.,CASSQVTGTGYSPLHF
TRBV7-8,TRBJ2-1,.,CASSLQTSGRSEQFF
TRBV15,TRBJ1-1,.,CATSRDLSGNAFF
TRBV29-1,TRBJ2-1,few,CSVSTSGDSYNEQFF